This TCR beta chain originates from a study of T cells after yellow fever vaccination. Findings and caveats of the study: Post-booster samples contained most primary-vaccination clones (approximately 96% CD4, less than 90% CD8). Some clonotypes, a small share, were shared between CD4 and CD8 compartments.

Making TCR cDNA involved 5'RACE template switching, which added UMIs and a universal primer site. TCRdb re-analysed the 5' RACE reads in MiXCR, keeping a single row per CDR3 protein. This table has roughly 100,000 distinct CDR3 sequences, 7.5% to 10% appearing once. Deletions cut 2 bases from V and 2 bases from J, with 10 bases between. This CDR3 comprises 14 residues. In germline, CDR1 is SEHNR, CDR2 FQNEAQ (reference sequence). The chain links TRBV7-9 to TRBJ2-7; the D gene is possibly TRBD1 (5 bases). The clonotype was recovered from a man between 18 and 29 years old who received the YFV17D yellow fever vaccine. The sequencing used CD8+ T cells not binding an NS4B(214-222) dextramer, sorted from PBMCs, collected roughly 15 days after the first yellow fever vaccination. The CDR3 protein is CASSLRGVTYEQYF. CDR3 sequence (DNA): TGTGCCAGCAGCTTAAGGGGCGTTACCTACGAGCAGTACTTC.